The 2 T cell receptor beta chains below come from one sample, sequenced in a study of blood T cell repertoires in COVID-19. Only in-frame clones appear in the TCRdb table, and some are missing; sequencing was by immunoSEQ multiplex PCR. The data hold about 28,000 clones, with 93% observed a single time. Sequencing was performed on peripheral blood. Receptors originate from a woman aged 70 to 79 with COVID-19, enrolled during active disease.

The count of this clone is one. The CDR3 is CASSKQGSTEAFF. The CDR3 DNA follows: TGTGCCAGCAGTAAACAGGGATCTACTGAAGCTTTCTTT. The chain employs TRBV6-5 and TRBJ1-1, with D possibly matching TRBD1 (6 bases). V was shortened by 5 bases and J by 5 bases, with 12 bases between the two germline ends. The germline gives CDR1 MNHEY, CDR2 SVGAGI. The CDR3 totals 13 residues.

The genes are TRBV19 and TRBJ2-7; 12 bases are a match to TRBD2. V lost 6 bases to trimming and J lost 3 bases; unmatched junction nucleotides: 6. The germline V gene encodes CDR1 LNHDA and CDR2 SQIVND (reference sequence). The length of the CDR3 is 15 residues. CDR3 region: CASSPRTSGVYEQYF. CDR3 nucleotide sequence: TGTGCCAGTAGCCCCCGGACTAGCGGGGTCTACGAGCAGTACTTC.